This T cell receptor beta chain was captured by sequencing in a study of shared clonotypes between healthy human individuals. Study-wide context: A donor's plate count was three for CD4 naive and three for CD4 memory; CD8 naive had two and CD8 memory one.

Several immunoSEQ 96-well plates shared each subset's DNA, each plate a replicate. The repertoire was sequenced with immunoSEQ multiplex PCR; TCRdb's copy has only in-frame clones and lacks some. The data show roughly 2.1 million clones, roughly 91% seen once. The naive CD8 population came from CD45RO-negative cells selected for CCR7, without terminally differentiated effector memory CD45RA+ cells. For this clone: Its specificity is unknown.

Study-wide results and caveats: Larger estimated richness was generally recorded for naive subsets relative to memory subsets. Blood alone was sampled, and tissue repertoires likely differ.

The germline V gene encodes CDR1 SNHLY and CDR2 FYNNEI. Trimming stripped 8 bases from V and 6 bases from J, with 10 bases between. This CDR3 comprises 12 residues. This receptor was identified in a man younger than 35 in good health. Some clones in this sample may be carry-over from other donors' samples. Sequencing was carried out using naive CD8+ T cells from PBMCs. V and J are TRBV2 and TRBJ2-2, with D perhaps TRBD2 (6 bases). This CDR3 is CASDPGAGELFF. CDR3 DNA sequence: TGTGCCAGCGACCCGGGGGCCGGGGAGCTGTTTTTT.